This record looks at one T cell receptor beta chain sequence and its context. As yet, its antigen is unknown. Only in-frame clones appear in the TCRdb table, and some are missing; sequencing was by immunoSEQ multiplex PCR. The repertoire consists of about 1 million clones, with under 80% occurring once and the leading ten covering about 1.5%. These data belong to a study of shared clonotypes between healthy human individuals. Whole-study results and caveats: Clonotypes which were not shared had lower generation probabilities than clonotypes that all four donors shared. Researchers sampled only blood; tissue repertoires likely differ.

The CDR3 totals 15 residues. The V gene lost 5 bases and the J gene lost 10 bases, with 20 bases spanning the gap. Germline CDR1 and CDR2: SEHNR and FQNEAQ (reference sequence). The TCR comes from a man aged 18-30 years in good health. This chain uses TRBV7-9 with TRBJ2-2, with D perhaps TRBD1 or TRBD2 (6 bases each). The sequenced material came from memory CD4+ T cells sorted from blood. Subset given: CD45RA-negative fraction. The CDR3 protein is CASSPGATRSSELFF. For the CDR3, the DNA is TGTGCCAGCAGCCCGGGGGCGACACGTAGTTCGGAGCTGTTTTTT.